One T cell receptor beta chain is described in this entry. Its antigen is not identified. The same CDR3 arises from other DNA sequences in this sample as well. From germline, CDR1 is SGHNT and CDR2 YYREEE (reference sequence). The CDR3 is 14 residues long. J gave up 1 base and V 4 bases, and 3 bases lay outside the gene matches. This sample is part of a study of cytotoxic CD8 clonotypes in ibrutinib-treated CLL. The study's findings and limits: Whereas clonality rose at ibrutinib response, it declined toward baseline at progression. Relative to age-matched healthy donors, clonality at baseline was higher, and it tracked circulating CD8+ T-cell counts.

Library input was around 2 micrograms of DNA from cryopreserved PBMCs. The targeted sequencing depth was 1 in 200,000 to 1 in 1 million T cells. Profiling relied on immunoSEQ multiplex PCR, and the TCRdb table lists in-frame clones only, not all of them. The sample comprises around 25,000 clones, roughly 70% of which are singletons, and more than 25% rests with the top ten. This chain joins TRBV5-4 and TRBJ1-1; 8 nucleotides agree with TRBD1. Specimen: PBMCs, collected after 24 months of ibrutinib treatment. This receptor was identified in a human donor with chronic lymphocytic leukemia. Here the CDR3 reads CASSLDRGNTEAFF. CDR3 in DNA: TGTGCCAGCAGCCTTGACAGGGGGAACACTGAAGCTTTCTTT.